The 18 T cell receptor beta chains in this list originate from one sample, sequenced in a study of T cell responses to AZD1222 COVID-19 vaccine. Using immunoSEQ multiplex PCR, the repertoire was profiled, and TCRdb retains in-frame clones only, with some absent. This sample has 90,000 to 150,000 clones, with 91% found just once. This specimen was peripheral blood, taken on day 0 of AZD1222 vaccination. These receptors all come from an adult in good health.

Only one count was recorded for this clone. V usage is TRBV6-5 and J usage is TRBJ1-5; 7 bases line up with TRBD1. The CDR3 has 15 amino acids. The ends lost 6 bases at V and 1 base at J; junction bases unmatched: 6. The germline gives CDR1 MNHEY, CDR2 SVGAGI. The CDR3, as DNA: TGTGCCAGCAGCCTACAGGGGTCCAGCAATCAGCCCCAGCATTTT. It specifies CASSLQGSSNQPQHF.

The chain uses TRBV12-5 and TRBJ2-5, with TRBD2 matching 12 bases. Germline trimming cut 3 bases from V and 4 bases from J; bases unmatched to any gene: 12. Germline loops: CDR1 LGHNT, CDR2 FRNRAP. The CDR3 is 18 residues long. The CDR3 sequence: CASGFEVPLAGGRETQYF. CDR3 nucleotide sequence: TGTGCTAGTGGTTTTGAAGTCCCCCTAGCGGGGGGGCGAGAGACCCAGTACTTC.

V and J are TRBV6-1 and TRBJ1-3; TRBD1 is a possible D gene (5 bases). V gave up 1 base and J gave up 0 bases, with 10 bases separating them. Per germline, CDR1 MNHNS and CDR2 SASEGT. This CDR3 is 16 amino acids long. The CDR3 DNA reads as TGTGCCAGCAGTGAAGGACAGTTCGACTCTGGAAACACCATATATTTT. Its translation: CASSEGQFDSGNTIYF.

The chain has TRBV19 and TRBJ1-1; D is undetermined. Trimming removed 4 bases at V and 1 base at J, with 13 bases between. This CDR3 is built from 15 residues. Germline loops: CDR1 LNHDA, CDR2 SQIVND (reference sequence). CDR3 sequence: CASSTPRRENTEAFF. The CDR3 DNA sequence: TGTGCCAGTAGTACTCCTCGGAGGGAGAACACTGAAGCTTTCTTT. Full variable domain (remainder filled in from reference TRBV19 and TRBJ1-1): DGGITQSPKYLFRKEGQNVTLSCEQNLNHDAMYWYRQDPGQGLRLIYYSQIVNDFQKGDIAEGYSVSREKKESFPLTVTSAQKNPTAFYLCASSTPRRENTEAFFGQGTRLTVV.

The rearrangement links TRBV3-1 (or the pseudogene TRBV3-2) to TRBJ1-1; D is unclear. This CDR3 is built from 12 residues. Trimming removed 2 bases at V and 6 bases at J, with 7 bases between. Germline CDR1 is LGHDT and CDR2 is YNNKEL (reference sequence). CDR3 sequence: CASSQSLAEAFF. CDR3 sequence (DNA): TGTGCCAGCAGCCAAAGCCTCGCTGAAGCTTTCTTT.

This rearrangement joins TRBV3-1 (or the pseudogene TRBV3-2) to TRBJ1-1; unclear D gene. The CDR3 loop spans 11 amino acids. The germline V gene has CDR1 LGHDT and CDR2 YNNKEL (reference sequence). Trimming shortened V by 4 bases and J by 12 bases, and 12 bases separated the two germline ends. The CDR3 region is CASSRGGKTFF. The DNA for the CDR3 is TGTGCCAGCAGCCGAGGTGGAAAAACTTTCTTT.

Worth noting for this clone: Without the conserved terminal phenylalanine or tryptophan, this CDR3 likely stems from a read error. The DNA is left out, because the CDR3 cannot be placed on it with certainty; the CDR3 is given as TCRdb lists it. The V and J genes are TRBV23-1 and TRBJ1-3; TRBD1, as called in the table, went unchecked against the DNA. TRBV23-1 is labeled an ORF, and its function is uncertain. The length of the CDR3 is 9 amino acids, counting both ends. CDR3 sequence reads: CASSQDTLS.

The rearrangement links TRBV19 to TRBJ2-3; D call uncertain. The ends were cut back, 4 bases at V and 8 bases at J, with 10 bases in the middle. The germline gives CDR1 LNHDA, CDR2 SQIVND (reference sequence). This CDR3 is 12 amino acids long. The CDR3 region is CASSSQHGTQYF. CDR3 DNA sequence: TGTGCCAGTAGTAGCCAGCACGGTACGCAGTATTTT.

The chain has TRBV6-5 and TRBJ1-5; a possible D gene is TRBD1 (5 bases). CDR1 is MNHEY, CDR2 SVGAGI, per germline. The CDR3 is 14 residues long. Trimming removed 5 bases at V and 5 bases at J, with 13 bases between. The CDR3, as DNA: TGTGCCAGCAGTATGGGAAACAGGTATCAGCCCCAGCATTTT. This sequence encodes CASSMGNRYQPQHF.

This chain connects TRBV19 to TRBJ2-2, with no clear D. V was clipped by 4 bases and J by 0 bases, with 9 bases between them. This CDR3 spans 15 amino acids. Germline V gene sequence: CDR1 LNHDA, CDR2 SQIVND (reference sequence). DNA of the CDR3: TGTGCCAGTAGTAATGAACTTTCGAACACCGGGGAGCTGTTTTTT. This codes for CASSNELSNTGELFF.

Here the CDR3 reads CASSIGGQPQHF. CDR3 sequence (DNA): TGTGCCAGTAGTATAGGTGGACAGCCCCAGCATTTT. The chain uses TRBV19 and TRBJ1-5, with D hard to call. Germline CDR1 is LNHDA and CDR2 is SQIVND (reference sequence). The CDR3 runs 12 residues. V dropped 1 base and J dropped 7 bases, with 5 bases sitting between them.

This clone has just a few counts. The rearrangement uses TRBV5-6 and TRBJ2-7; 8 nucleotides agree with TRBD2. The CDR3 is 13 residues long. Germline trimming cut 0 bases from V and 7 bases from J; bases unmatched to any gene: 3. In germline, CDR1 is SGHDT, CDR2 YYEEEE. This chain's CDR3 is CASSLVPSGEQYF. The CDR3 DNA sequence: TGTGCCAGCAGCTTGGTCCCTAGCGGGGAGCAGTACTTC.

The chain has TRBV30 and TRBJ1-1, with D possibly being TRBD1 (6 bases). Trimming shortened V by 0 bases and J by 7 bases, and 21 bases separated the two germline ends. This CDR3 is 16 amino acids long. Looked up from germline, CDR1 is GTSNPN and CDR2 is SVGIG (reference sequence). The DNA for the CDR3 is TGTGCCTGGAGTGTACGTCCAGTTCGCGGGGGCGGTGAAGCTTTCTTT. It is translated as CAWSVRPVRGGGEAFF. Full variable domain (outside the CDR3, taken from reference TRBV30 and TRBJ1-1): SQTIHQWPATLVQPVGSPLSLECTVEGTSNPNLYWYRQAAGRGLQLLFYSVGIGQISSEVPQNLSASRPQDRQFILSSKKLLLSDSGFYLCAWSVRPVRGGGEAFFGQGTRLTVV.

The chain has TRBV4-1 and TRBJ1-2; 7 bases align to TRBD1. Germline CDR1 and CDR2: MGHRA and YSYEKL. The trim removed 0 bases at V and 1 base at J, leaving 5 bases unmatched. The CDR3 sequence is 16 residues long. The CDR3 bases are TGCGCCAGCAGCCAAGATCTCTGGGACAGTAACTATGGCTACACCTTC. Protein sequence: CASSQDLWDSNYGYTF.

The V call is TRBV7-2, the J call TRBJ2-1; the D is unclear. The V end was cut by 1 base, the J end by 1 base, with 2 bases between. This CDR3 is built from 13 residues. Germline-derived CDR1 and CDR2 are SGHTA and FQGNSA. The CDR3 region is CASSLVSYNEQFF. The CDR3 DNA sequence: TGTGCCAGCAGCTTAGTATCCTACAATGAGCAGTTCTTC.

CDR3 nucleotides: TGTGCCAGCAGCTTAGAGGCAGGTGGGGGAATCTCCTACAATGAGCAGTTCTTC. Its protein is CASSLEAGGGISYNEQFF. V usage is TRBV11-3 and J usage is TRBJ2-1, with D perhaps assigned TRBD1 or TRBD2 (5 bases each). Deletions cut 0 bases from V and 0 bases from J, with 15 bases between. The CDR3 spans 18 residues. Germline CDR1 reads SGHNT; CDR2 reads YENEEA. Full variable domain (remainder filled in from reference TRBV11-3 and TRBJ2-1): EAGVVQSPRYKIIEKKQPVAFWCNPISGHNTLYWYLQNLGQGPELLIRYENEEAVDDSQLPKDRFSAERLKGVDSTLKIQPAELGDSAVYLCASSLEAGGGISYNEQFFGPGTRLTVL.

The gene calls are TRBV7-2 and TRBJ1-6; perhaps TRBD1 as D (5 bases). The germline CDR1 and CDR2 sequences are SGHTA and FQGNSA. The CDR3 sequence is 14 residues long. V lost 2 bases and J lost 8, with 10 bases in between. CDR3 sequence reads: CASSLQAGDSPLHF. CDR3 DNA sequence: TGTGCCAGCAGCTTACAGGCGGGGGATTCACCCCTCCACTTT.

This clone was counted between two and nine times. The chain links TRBV4-1 to TRBJ1-1; D is uncertain. V lost 0 bases to trimming and J lost 4 bases, with 21 bases between them. The CDR3 length is 18 residues. The germline V gene encodes CDR1 MGHRA and CDR2 YSYEKL. This chain's CDR3 is CASSQDAVPYKTSTEAFF. DNA for the CDR3: TGCGCCAGCAGCCAAGACGCAGTCCCATATAAAACGAGCACTGAAGCTTTCTTT.